The next 11 T cell receptor beta chains were all read from a single sample in a study of cytomegalovirus exposure and HLA in healthy donors. It was with 60 Vbeta and 13 Jbeta primers that the PCR ran. Some clones are missing from TCRdb's copy, which holds only in-frame ones; the method was immunoSEQ multiplex PCR. Among 150,000 to 200,000 clones listed, 70% to 90% were seen once. Sequenced sample: PBMCs. The receptors stem from a woman younger than 35 in good health and CMV-seronegative.

This chain uses TRBV5-1 with TRBJ2-7; the match to TRBD1 covers 7 bases. The CDR3 has 16 amino acids. From germline, CDR1 is SGHRS and CDR2 YFSETQ. V shed 0 bases, J shed 0 bases, and the junction held 6 bases outside the gene matches. The CDR3 nucleotides are TGCGCCAGCAGCTTGGAAAGACAGGGTGGCTCCTACGAGCAGTACTTC. This gives the protein CASSLERQGGSYEQYF.

This chain connects TRBV9 to TRBJ1-2, with D possibly matching TRBD1 (6 bases). Germline V CDR1 and CDR2: SGDLS, YYNGEE. V lost 4 bases and J 3 bases, leaving 22 bases between the germline ends. The CDR3 runs 17 residues. In DNA, the CDR3 is TGTGCCAGCAGCAACACAGGGTCAGTAGTGAGCGACTATGGCTACACCTTC. Translation: CASSNTGSVVSDYGYTF.

This clone has only a few counts. The chain links TRBV13 to TRBJ2-7; 7 nucleotides line up with TRBD1. Trimming took 5 bases from V and 7 from J; bases not matched to a gene: 11. The CDR3 runs to 14 residues. Germline CDR1 PRHDT, CDR2 FYEKMQ (reference sequence). Here the CDR3 reads CASSHQGVSGEQYF. The CDR3 nucleotides are TGTGCCAGCAGCCATCAGGGGGTATCGGGTGAGCAGTACTTC.

This sequence joins TRBV28 and TRBJ2-7; TRBD1 might be the D (5 bases). V was trimmed by 2 bases and J by 0 bases, leaving 20 bases between them. The CDR3 extends over 18 amino acids. The germline V gene encodes CDR1 MDHEN and CDR2 SYDVKM. CDR3 residues: CASSLSSWVQVISYEQYF. The CDR3 DNA is TGTGCCAGCAGTTTAAGCAGTTGGGTACAGGTTATCTCCTACGAGCAGTACTTC. Supplemented by reference TRBV28 and TRBJ2-7, the full variable domain reads DVKVTQSSRYLVKRTGEKVFLECVQDMDHENMFWYRQDPGLGLRLIYFSYDVKMKEKGDIPEGYSVSREKKERFSLILESASTNQTSMYLCASSLSSWVQVISYEQYFGPGTRLTVT.

Note on this clone: A junction boundary mismatches the germline segment, possibly from a read error. This sequence joins TRBV4-1 and TRBJ1-2; perhaps TRBD1 as D (5 bases). From germline, CDR1 is MGHRA and CDR2 YSYEKL. This CDR3 contains 17 residues. CDR3 bases: TGCGCCAGCAGCCCAAGGGTGGGGACTGACTTCACCTATGGCTACGCCTTC. Translating gives CASSPRVGTDFTYGYAF.

The chain combines TRBV30 with TRBJ2-3; D is perhaps TRBD2 (5 bases). The CDR3 is made up of 13 amino acids. With 3 bases removed from V and 5 bases from J, the gap between germline ends came to 12 bases. CDR1 is GTSNPN and CDR2 is SVGIG in the germline V gene (reference sequence). CDR3 DNA sequence: TGTGCCTGGAGGGCAAAAGGACTAGATACGCAGTATTTT. Amino acid sequence: CAWRAKGLDTQYF.

In nucleotides, the CDR3 is TGTGCCAGCAGCTACACAGGGAACTATGGCTACACCTTC. Its translation is CASSYTGNYGYTF. The chain joins TRBV7-9 to TRBJ1-2, with D tentatively TRBD1 (6 bases). Trimming removed 4 bases from V and 2 bases from J, with 8 bases in between. The CDR3 loop spans 13 amino acids. Germline lookup yields CDR1 SEHNR and CDR2 FQNEAQ (reference sequence).

The J gene is TRBJ2-5, the V gene TRBV7-9; no firm D call. V lost 4 bases and J lost 3, with 12 bases in between. The CDR3 covers 14 residues. CDR1 and CDR2 (germline): SEHNR, FQNEAQ (reference sequence). The CDR3 DNA reads as TGTGCCAGCAGCTCACAGCCAGATGAAGAGACCCAGTACTTC. Its translation is CASSSQPDEETQYF.

V and J are TRBV2 and TRBJ2-1; D is possibly TRBD2 (6 bases). The CDR3 has 14 amino acids. Germline V lookup: CDR1 SNHLY, CDR2 FYNNEI. With 7 bases removed from V and 5 bases from J, the gap between germline ends came to 15 bases. The CDR3 spells CASNIGPGDNEQFF. The CDR3 region has the DNA TGTGCCAGCAATATTGGGCCGGGGGACAATGAGCAGTTCTTC.

V gene TRBV10-1 combines with J gene TRBJ2-2, with TRBD2 matching over 10 bases. From germline, CDR1 is WNHNN and CDR2 SYGVQD (reference sequence). This CDR3 has 19 residues. With 3 bases clipped from V and 2 bases from J, the junction kept 12 bases outside the gene matches. The CDR3 DNA reads as TGCGCCAGCAGTGACCCCGGGGCTAGCGGGGGCCCAAACACCGGGGAGCTGTTTTTT. Its translation is CASSDPGASGGPNTGELFF.

The chain uses TRBV19 and TRBJ1-5, with 8 bases aligning to TRBD1. This CDR3 is 15 amino acids long. Trimming took 5 bases from V and 3 from J; bases not matched to a gene: 6. Germline V gives CDR1 LNHDA, CDR2 SQIVND (reference sequence). CDR3 amino acids: CASSRTGGTNQPQHF. In DNA form, the CDR3 reads TGTGCCAGTAGTCGAACAGGGGGAACCAATCAGCCCCAGCATTTT. The variable domain in full, with the rest retrieved from reference TRBV19 and TRBJ1-5, is DGGITQSPKYLFRKEGQNVTLSCEQNLNHDAMYWYRQDPGQGLRLIYYSQIVNDFQKGDIAEGYSVSREKKESFPLTVTSAQKNPTAFYLCASSRTGGTNQPQHFGDGTRLSIL.